A single sample is the source of the 32 T cell receptor beta chains below, sequenced in a study of control samples from healthy donors and cancer patients. Method: immunoSEQ multiplex PCR; TCRdb's copy keeps in-frame clones and lacks some. The data contain approximately 130,000 clones, around 87% of them seen just once; the ten biggest clones take up about 2.7%. The sequenced sample consisted of blood. These receptors originate from a man aged 60 to 75 in good health.

The chain employs TRBV19 and TRBJ1-2, with D unresolved. The V gene's germline CDR1 is LNHDA and CDR2 SQIVND (reference sequence). The CDR3 has 14 residues. V shed 0 bases and J shed 6 bases, with 11 bases lying between them. Here the CDR3 DNA reads TGTGCCAGTAGTATAGATTTAGGCGCGAATGGCTACACCTTC. As protein: CASSIDLGANGYTF.

V usage is TRBV19 and J usage is TRBJ1-4; D might be TRBD1 (5 bases). Trimming stripped 3 bases from V and 7 bases from J, with 9 bases between. CDR3 length: 13 amino acids. Per germline, CDR1 LNHDA and CDR2 SQIVND (reference sequence). The CDR3 DNA reads TGTGCCAGTAGTATCGTGAGGGGTGAAAAACTGTTTTTT. This encodes CASSIVRGEKLFF.

The chain joins TRBV11-2 to TRBJ2-7, with D perhaps TRBD2 (6 bases). V lost 5 bases and J lost 0, with 17 bases in between. This CDR3 has 16 residues. Germline CDR1 reads SGHAT; CDR2 reads FQNNGV. The CDR3 DNA follows: TGTGCCAGCAGCCCCGGGACTGCTCTTGCCTCCTACGAGCAGTACTTC. The encoded protein is CASSPGTALASYEQYF.

The V gene is TRBV2, the J gene TRBJ1-6; TRBD1 is a possible D gene (5 bases). Trimming took off 6 bases at V and 7 bases at J, with 13 bases between the two ends. Germline V lookup: CDR1 SNHLY, CDR2 FYNNEI. The CDR3 covers 14 residues. In DNA form, the CDR3 reads TGTGCCAGCAGCCTGATGGGGGACAATTCACCCCTCCACTTT. Protein: CASSLMGDNSPLHF. Full variable domain (missing parts from reference TRBV2 and TRBJ1-6): EPEVTQTPSHQVTQMGQEVILRCVPISNHLYFYWYRQILGQKVEFLVSFYNNEISEKSEIFDDQFSVERPDGSNFTLKIRSTKLEDSAMYFCASSLMGDNSPLHFGNGTRLTVT.

The J gene is TRBJ1-2, the V gene TRBV19; a possible D gene is TRBD1 (6 bases). The CDR3 has 14 residues. Germline values: CDR1 LNHDA, CDR2 SQIVND (reference sequence). Trimming took off 7 bases at V and 7 bases at J, with 19 bases between the two ends. This CDR3 reads CASNTKGGFSGYTF. For the CDR3, the DNA is TGTGCCAGTAATACGAAGGGGGGCTTTAGTGGCTACACCTTC.

The rearrangement joins TRBV18 to TRBJ2-3; possible D gene TRBD1, 6 bases. CDR1 and CDR2 (germline): KGHSH, LQKENI. V lost 2 bases and J lost 0, with 12 bases in between. This CDR3 is 16 amino acids long. The CDR3 sequence: CASSPVRGPSTDTQYF. The CDR3 DNA reads TGTGCCAGCTCACCAGTCAGGGGACCGAGCACAGATACGCAGTATTTT.

This chain links TRBV7-9 with TRBJ2-2; no clear D. Deletions cut 2 bases from V and 5 bases from J, with 6 bases between. CDR1 SEHNR and CDR2 FQNEAQ come from the germline V gene (reference sequence). This CDR3 region has 13 residues. The CDR3 here is CASSLTPTGELFF. CDR3 in DNA: TGTGCCAGCAGCTTAACCCCAACCGGGGAGCTGTTTTTT.

This chain uses TRBV7-6 with TRBJ2-2; D might be TRBD1 (6 bases). Trimming cost V 2 bases and J 7 bases, with 11 bases left between them. CDR1 SGHVS and CDR2 FNYEAQ come from the germline V gene. This CDR3 has 14 residues. CDR3 in amino acids: CASSLNREVGELFF. For the CDR3, the DNA is TGTGCCAGCAGCTTAAACAGGGAAGTCGGGGAGCTGTTTTTT.

V is TRBV19 and J is TRBJ1-4; TRBD1 aligns across 8 bases. The CDR3 sequence is 15 residues long. V was pared by 5 bases and J by 7 bases, with 9 bases of the junction left unmatched. Germline V gene data show CDR1 as LNHDA and CDR2 as SQIVND (reference sequence). The DNA of the CDR3 is TGTGCCAGTAGTTCGGCCAGGGGGCAGGGTGAAAAACTGTTTTTT. Amino acids: CASSSARGQGEKLFF. The complete variable domain, with remaining parts taken from reference TRBV19 and TRBJ1-4, reads DGGITQSPKYLFRKEGQNVTLSCEQNLNHDAMYWYRQDPGQGLRLIYYSQIVNDFQKGDIAEGYSVSREKKESFPLTVTSAQKNPTAFYLCASSSARGQGEKLFFGSGTQLSVL.

This chain uses TRBV6-5 with TRBJ2-7; D remains unclear. Germline V CDR1 and CDR2: MNHEY, SVGAGI. V lost 8 bases, J lost 6 bases, and 11 bases lay in between. This CDR3 is 11 amino acids long. CDR3 nucleotide sequence: TGTGCCAGCCGAGTAGGGCTCGAGCAGTACTTC. It yields the protein CASRVGLEQYF.

The rearrangement joins TRBV28 to TRBJ2-3; D possibly corresponds to TRBD1 (6 bases). The germline gives CDR1 MDHEN, CDR2 SYDVKM. The CDR3 length is 18 residues. Trimming removed 6 bases at V and 2 bases at J, with 24 bases between. Here the CDR3 DNA reads TGTGCCAGCAGGCGTGGGACACCGCCCAGTACTTTCACAGATACGCAGTATTTT. Translated: CASRRGTPPSTFTDTQYF.

The rearrangement joins TRBV2 to TRBJ1-1, with 8 bases aligning to TRBD1. Per the germline V gene, CDR1 is SNHLY and CDR2 is FYNNEI. This CDR3 comprises 14 residues. Trimming at V came to 6 bases and at J to 2 bases, leaving 5 bases not matched to a gene. In DNA form, the CDR3 reads TGTGCCAGCAGACTGGACAGGGCCAACACTGAAGCTTTCTTT. Protein: CASRLDRANTEAFF.

The CDR3 reads CASSLDGTTDTQYF. CDR3 DNA: TGTGCCAGCAGCTTAGACGGGACCACAGATACGCAGTATTTT. The chain links TRBV7-2 to TRBJ2-3, with D tentatively TRBD1 or TRBD2 (5 bases each). CDR3 length: 14 residues. Trimming pared 1 base from V and 2 bases from J, leaving 7 bases between. Germline values: CDR1 SGHTA, CDR2 FQGNSA. The variable domain in full, completed from reference TRBV7-2 and TRBJ2-3, reads GAGVSQSPSNKVTEKGKDVELRCDPISGHTALYWYRQSLGQGLEFLIYFQGNSAPDKSGLPSDRFSAERTGGSVSTLTIQRTQQEDSAVYLCASSLDGTTDTQYFGPGTRLTVL.

This chain connects TRBV29-1 to TRBJ2-3; TRBD2 might be the D (5 bases). Per the germline V gene, CDR1 is SQVTM and CDR2 is ANQGSEA. V dropped 5 bases and J dropped 1 base, with 10 bases sitting between them. This CDR3 has 13 residues. Written as DNA, the CDR3 is TGCAGCGTTTACGGACTGCGCACAGATACGCAGTATTTT. Its protein product is CSVYGLRTDTQYF.

The rearrangement uses TRBV7-2 and TRBJ1-2, with TRBD1 as a possible D gene (5 bases). In germline, CDR1 is SGHTA, CDR2 FQGNSA. The V end was cut by 5 bases, the J end by 4 bases, with 14 bases between. CDR3 size: 14 residues. CDR3 loop: CASSPPGGIYGYTF. CDR3 DNA sequence: TGTGCCAGCAGCCCCCCCGGGGGTATCTATGGCTACACCTTC.

This clone was seen once. The rearrangement links TRBV2 to TRBJ1-2; the D gene is possibly TRBD1 (5 bases). Trimming took 7 bases from V and 0 from J, leaving 12 bases between them. CDR1 is SNHLY and CDR2 is FYNNEI in the germline V gene. The length of the CDR3 is 14 residues. The DNA of the CDR3 is TGTGCCAGCATTCTCAGGGAAGCTAACTATGGCTACACCTTC. Translation: CASILREANYGYTF.

This sequence joins TRBV5-1 and TRBJ2-4, with D possibly being TRBD2 (5 bases). CDR1 is SGHRS, CDR2 YFSETQ, per germline. This CDR3 region has 13 residues. The V and J ends lost 2 bases and 7 bases respectively, with 10 bases between them. CDR3 DNA: TGCGCCAGCAGCTTATCGGGGATCAACATTCAGTACTTC. It is translated as CASSLSGINIQYF.

This chain links TRBV6-5 with TRBJ1-1, with D perhaps matching TRBD1 (6 bases). The V end lost 5 bases, the J end lost 4 bases, and 14 bases lay between the germline ends. Per germline, CDR1 MNHEY and CDR2 SVGAGI. This CDR3 is 14 amino acids long. CDR3 sequence: CASSPSWGPTEAFF. The CDR3 nucleotides are TGTGCCAGCAGTCCCTCTTGGGGGCCCACTGAAGCTTTCTTT.

This sequence joins TRBV5-1 and TRBJ2-7, with D uncertain. Germline V lookup: CDR1 SGHRS, CDR2 YFSETQ. V lost 0 bases, J lost 7 bases, and 14 bases lay in between. The CDR3 is 14 amino acids. The CDR3, as DNA: TGCGCCAGCAGCTTGGGTTCAGGACCTCAAGAGCAGTACTTC. It translates to CASSLGSGPQEQYF.

The chain joins TRBV28 to TRBJ2-7; no firm D call. The V end lost 8 bases, the J end lost 3 bases, and 8 bases lay between the germline ends. Germline assignment: CDR1 MDHEN and CDR2 SYDVKM. The length of the CDR3 is 11 residues. The CDR3 bases are TGTGCCAGCTACAGCAACTACGAGCAGTACTTC. It encodes CASYSNYEQYF.

The gene calls are TRBV11-1 and TRBJ2-1; 10 nucleotides line up with TRBD1. This CDR3 has 15 amino acids. The ends lost 5 bases at V and 4 bases at J; junction bases unmatched: 5. CDR1 and CDR2 from the germline V gene are SGHAT and FQDESV (reference sequence). The CDR3 DNA reads TGTGCCAGCAGCAGCGGACAGGGGGAGTACAATGAGCAGTTCTTC. This sequence encodes CASSSGQGEYNEQFF.

The chain combines TRBV19 with TRBJ2-3, with a tentative D call TRBD2 (6 bases). The CDR3 totals 18 residues. Germline V gives CDR1 LNHDA, CDR2 SQIVND (reference sequence). Between the trimmed V and J ends, which lost 5 bases and 2 bases, there was a span of 23 bases. The CDR3 region has the DNA TGTGCCAGTAGTTGGGGGGTTTCGGGCATCCAACACACAGATACGCAGTATTTT. The encoded protein is CASSWGVSGIQHTDTQYF.

The rearrangement joins TRBV7-9 to TRBJ2-3; 8 bases agree with TRBD1. V lost 7 bases and J lost 4; bases outside the gene matches: 7. CDR3 length: 14 amino acids. CDR1 is SEHNR, CDR2 FQNEAQ, per germline (reference sequence). The CDR3 DNA reads TGTGCCAGCACCCAGGGGGCACAGGCAGATACGCAGTATTTT. Encoded protein: CASTQGAQADTQYF.

This chain connects TRBV28 to TRBJ2-1; 10 bases fit TRBD1. The ends lost 6 bases at V and 5 bases at J; junction bases unmatched: 7. The germline CDR1 and CDR2 sequences are MDHEN and SYDVKM. The CDR3 totals 15 residues. CDR3 in amino acids: CASRSGGQGNNEQFF. CDR3 DNA: TGTGCCAGCAGGTCCGGGGGACAGGGGAACAATGAGCAGTTCTTC.

The chain has TRBV18 and TRBJ1-2; TRBD1 is a possible D gene (5 bases). The CDR3 is 14 amino acids. Deletions cut 4 bases from V and 4 bases from J, with 13 bases between. The germline V gene has CDR1 KGHSH and CDR2 LQKENI. Written as DNA, the CDR3 is TGTGCCAGCTCACGGTCGACAGAGAGCTATGGCTACACCTTC. Its protein product is CASSRSTESYGYTF.

The rearrangement links TRBV15 to TRBJ1-5; no clear D gene. The CDR3 runs to 14 residues. CDR1 is LNHNV, CDR2 YYDKDF, per germline (reference sequence). V was clipped by 5 bases and J by 7 bases, with 15 bases between them. CDR3 sequence reads: CATSLRKGIQPQHF. For the CDR3, the DNA is TGTGCCACCAGCCTAAGGAAAGGTATACAGCCCCAGCATTTT. Filled out from reference TRBV15 and TRBJ1-5, the complete variable domain reads DAMVIQNPRYQVTQFGKPVTLSCSQTLNHNVMYWYQQKSSQAPKLLFHYYDKDFNNEADTPDNFQSRRPNTSFCFLDIRSPGLGDTAMYLCATSLRKGIQPQHFGDGTRLSIL.

The gene calls are TRBV29-1 and TRBJ1-1; D unclear. Germline V gene lookup returns CDR1 SQVTM and CDR2 ANQGSEA. V lost 7 bases and J lost 4, with 13 bases in between. The CDR3 runs 12 residues. CDR3 coding DNA: TGCAGCGCCCAAAAGGAAGTCACTGAAGCTTTCTTT. This translates into CSAQKEVTEAFF.

Only a few counts were recorded for this clone. V and J are TRBV12-3 or TRBV12-4 and TRBJ2-1; TRBD1 matches at 9 bases. This CDR3 region has 13 residues. After removal of 1 base from V and 8 bases from J, the junction contained 0 bases not matched to a gene. The CDR3 is CASSLGTGDEQFF. The CDR3 DNA reads TGTGCCAGCAGTTTAGGGACAGGGGATGAGCAGTTCTTC.

The CDR3 sequence is CASSLGGIQYF. CDR3 coding DNA: TGTGCCAGCAGTTTAGGGGGCATTCAGTACTTC. The V and J genes are TRBV12-3 or TRBV12-4 and TRBJ2-4; D is uncertain. V dropped 1 base and J dropped 9 bases, with 4 bases sitting between them. The CDR3 is made up of 11 amino acids.

On this clone: Distinct nucleotide sequences in the sample also encode this CDR3. The V call is TRBV28, the J call TRBJ1-2, with D hard to call. In germline, CDR1 is MDHEN, CDR2 SYDVKM. V was trimmed by 2 bases and J by 5 bases, leaving 6 bases between them. The CDR3 runs 12 residues. CDR3 amino acids: CASSLQGYGYTF. CDR3 coding DNA: TGTGCCAGCAGTTTACAAGGGTATGGCTACACCTTC.

The chain is built from TRBV7-2 and TRBJ2-3; 12 bases agree with TRBD2. V dropped 6 bases and J dropped 5; count of bases not matched to a gene: 15. The CDR3 has 18 amino acids. Germline loops: CDR1 SGHTA, CDR2 FQGNSA. This CDR3 reads CASSFPYLAGGHQDTQYF. The CDR3 nucleotides read TGTGCCAGCAGTTTTCCGTATCTAGCGGGGGGGCATCAAGATACGCAGTATTTT.

The gene calls are TRBV3-1 (or the pseudogene TRBV3-2) and TRBJ1-1, with 8 bases aligning to TRBD1. The CDR3 is made up of 14 amino acids. Per the germline V gene, CDR1 is LGHDT and CDR2 is YNNKEL (reference sequence). The J segment lost 4 bases and the V segment lost 5 bases, leaving 6 bases of the junction unmatched. The CDR3, as DNA: TGTGCCAGCAGCTCCACAGGGGGAGGCACTGAAGCTTTCTTT. This translates into CASSSTGGGTEAFF.